The present entry profiles one T cell receptor (beta chain) with its context. The data stem from a study of OX40 agonist ivuxolimab in advanced cancers. Sequencing used immunoSEQ multiplex PCR; TCRdb keeps in-frame clones, though not all of them. The data show fewer than 85,000 clones, over 80% seen once. V was cut by 5 bases and J by 0 bases, with 11 bases left in between. The CDR3 spans 15 residues. Germline V lookup: CDR1 SGHDT, CDR2 YYEEEE. Cycle 7 day 1, cycle 4 day 1, and baseline were the timepoints at which blood was sampled. Sequenced here: CD4+ or CD8+ T cells sorted from blood, sampled in a trial of the OX40 agonist ivuxolimab. The chain combines TRBV5-6 with TRBJ2-2; D not certain. The receptor was isolated from an adult with an advanced solid tumor such as melanoma, head and neck, liver or kidney cancer. Here the CDR3 reads CASRGWAANTGELFF. The CDR3 nucleotides are TGTGCCAGCAGGGGGTGGGCCGCGAACACCGGGGAGCTGTTTTTT.